This T cell receptor beta chain was captured in a study of blood T cells in healthy people across ages (dated by TCRdb to 2014 to 2015). Concerning the study at large: In model experiments, template switching captured about one uniquely barcoded TCR beta cDNA molecule for every two T cells. The study measured age-related changes in TCR beta repertoire diversity using deep sequencing normalized with unique cDNA molecular identifiers. To avoid experimental bias, donors of different ages were distributed randomly across sequencing lanes. Using the same blood draw, the study looked at two additional independent replicas of 1 million unique cDNA reads for two donors, one aged 18 to 30 and the other aged 80 or older. The donors were divided into four age groups: young (average around 16 years), middle-aged (roughly 42), aged (approximately 62) and long-lived (82).

On this clonotype itself: Which antigen it targets is not known. It has no much larger one-base neighbor in the sample; base qualities were not kept.

The 39 donors, aged 6 to 90 years, were systemically healthy Caucasian individuals from Russia. Each donor gave 8.5 to 10 milliliters of peripheral blood, collected into EDTA-treated Vacutainer tubes. PBMCs were isolated by Ficoll-Paque density-gradient centrifugation, with at least 6 million obtained per sample. Trizol reagent was used to extract total RNA from PBMCs, with at least 5.5 micrograms per sample. The percentages of naive CD45RAhigh/CD27high T cells were determined by flow cytometry on a PBMC aliquot from every donor. What the authors observed across the whole study: As age increased, observed TCR beta diversity per million T cells dropped in a roughly linear way, and a significant reduction was already evident by age about 36. Compared with the aged group, more naive CD4+ T cells, fewer expanded clones and increased TCR diversity were shown by the long-lived group, suggesting age selection. Bulk unsorted PBMC profiling prevented conclusive comparison of naive and antigen-experienced compartments. Estimates of total diversity from one million sequenced T cells were regarded as lower bounds and underestimates. Because the CMV infection status of the donors was unknown, age-related changes in expanded clonotypes may potentially have been confounded. Observed TCR beta diversity correlated strongly with the percentage of naive T cells measured by flow cytometry.

Library preparation employed 5' RACE. The run used an Illumina HiSeq 2500. The second PCR ran for about 7 to 11 cycles and used a J-beta primer mix along with a sample-barcoded 5' primer. Each TCR beta cDNA molecule received a unique molecular identifier from a template-switch 5' adaptor carrying 12 random nucleotides. Each sample yielded at least 2.5 million CDR3-containing paired-end reads. First-strand cDNA synthesis was performed from all RNA using the Mint cDNA synthesis kit, with priming by a TRBC-specific oligonucleotide. After uracil-DNA glycosylase treatment, a first 18-cycle PCR used universal primers M1SS and BC2_uni_R on all cDNA. On the authors' methods: Each sample was normalized by randomly selecting 1 million high-quality reads, each carrying a distinct molecular identifier. Instead of being binned into consensus sequences, reads that shared molecular identifiers were thrown out. MiTCR, with a Q25 quality threshold and the strictest error-elimination algorithm, was used for CDR3 identification, clonotype clustering and error correction. A nonparametric unseen species model with Euler transformation was used to estimate lower-bound total TCR beta diversity. The public reads were run again by TCRdb, first through fastp at Q25 and then through MiXCR, and only productive beta chains were kept. Rows merge per CDR3 protein into single entries with the most common DNA and genes. TCRdb's processing, not the authors', yielded these V and J calls. This sample comprises hundreds of thousands of distinct CDR3 sequences, less than 35% of them detected only once. The top ten constitute roughly 14% of the sample.

The junction carries 10 bases between V and J, which are trimmed by 1 base and 15 bases respectively. The CDR3 runs 12 amino acids, cysteine and phenylalanine included. CDR3 DNA is the only sequence kept; it has 36 bases, read in frame from the first base. This receptor chain uses TRBV12-3 or TRBV12-4 and TRBJ2-6; a weak D assignment points to TRBD2 (5 bases agree). The source is a woman over 75 in good health. Sequencing was performed on blood. The DNA is TGTGCCAGCAGTTTAGTTTGGGGAGCCCTGACTTTC. This gives the protein CASSLVWGALTF.